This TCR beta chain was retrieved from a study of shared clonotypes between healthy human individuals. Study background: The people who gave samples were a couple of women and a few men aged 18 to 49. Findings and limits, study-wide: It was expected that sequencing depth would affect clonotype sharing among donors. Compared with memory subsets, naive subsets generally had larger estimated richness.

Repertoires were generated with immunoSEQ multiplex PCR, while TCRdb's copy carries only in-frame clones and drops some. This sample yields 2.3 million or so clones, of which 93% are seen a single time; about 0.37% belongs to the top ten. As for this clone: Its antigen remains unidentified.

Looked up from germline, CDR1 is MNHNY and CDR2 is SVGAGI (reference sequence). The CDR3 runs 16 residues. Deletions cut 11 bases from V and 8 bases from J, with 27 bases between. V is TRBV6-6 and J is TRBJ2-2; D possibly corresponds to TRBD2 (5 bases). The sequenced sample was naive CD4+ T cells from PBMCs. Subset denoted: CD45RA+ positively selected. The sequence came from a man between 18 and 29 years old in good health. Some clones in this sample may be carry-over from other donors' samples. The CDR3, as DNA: TGTGCCGCCAGCAGTTATGTCCTAGCTGCGGCGGGGGAGCTGTTTTTT. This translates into CAASSYVLAAAGELFF.